A single T cell receptor beta chain is shown here with its context. The antigen is unknown. This record comes from a study of T cell repertoires in cytomegalovirus infection. Turning to the study itself: HLA-B-restricted CMV epitopes that are well studied were used alongside recently identified HLA-C-restricted ones. From public TCR beta signatures came an indication of both CMV infection and matching HLA type.

TCRdb reprocessed the reads with MiXCR, giving one entry per CDR3 protein. The sample carries approximately 730,000 distinct CDR3 sequences, 25% to 30% recorded once. This CDR3 has 13 residues. Between the trimmed V and J ends, which lost 6 bases and 4 bases, there was a span of 12 bases. Germline V lookup: CDR1 MNHEY, CDR2 SMNVEV (reference sequence). The specimen was cultured CD8+ T cells from PBMCs, collected from culture after CMV antigen stimulation. This chain connects TRBV27 to TRBJ1-2; D remains unclear. The TCR comes from a human donor in good health (CMV status not recorded). Some clones in this sample may be carry-over from other donors' samples. CDR3 in amino acids: CASSTGGLYGYTF. CDR3 nucleotide sequence: TGTGCCAGCAGCACCGGAGGGCTCTATGGCTACACCTTC.